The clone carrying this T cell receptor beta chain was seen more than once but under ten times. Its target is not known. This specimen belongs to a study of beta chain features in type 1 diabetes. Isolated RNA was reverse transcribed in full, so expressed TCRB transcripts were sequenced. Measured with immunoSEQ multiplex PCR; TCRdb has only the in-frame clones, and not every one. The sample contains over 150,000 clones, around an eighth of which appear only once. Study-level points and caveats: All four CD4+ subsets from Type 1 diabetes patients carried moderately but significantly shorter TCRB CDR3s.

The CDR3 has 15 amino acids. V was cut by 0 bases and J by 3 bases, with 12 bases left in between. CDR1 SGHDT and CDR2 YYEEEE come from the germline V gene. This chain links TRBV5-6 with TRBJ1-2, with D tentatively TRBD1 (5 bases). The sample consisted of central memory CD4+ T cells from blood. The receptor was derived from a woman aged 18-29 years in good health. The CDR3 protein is CASSLVITGYYGYTF. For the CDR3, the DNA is TGTGCCAGCAGCTTGGTTATCACAGGTTACTATGGCTACACCTTC.